This record concerns one T cell receptor (beta chain) sequence. The data derive from a study of cytomegalovirus exposure and HLA in healthy donors. Primers for the PCR totalled 60 Vbeta and 13 Jbeta. Sequencing was performed with immunoSEQ multiplex PCR; in TCRdb, only in-frame clones are kept and a portion is missing. The profile covers some 150,000 clones, with around 86% appearing a single time and 2.9% taken by the ten largest. Germline-derived CDR1 and CDR2 are LGHNA and YSLEER. This CDR3 is 17 amino acids long. The V end lost 0 bases, the J end lost 0 bases, and 14 bases lay between the germline ends.

This chain uses TRBV4-3 with TRBJ1-1; D remains unclear. The receptor was isolated from a woman in her 30s in good health and CMV-seronegative. The sequenced material came from PBMCs. Here the CDR3 reads CASSQDRAGPLNTEAFF. CDR3 sequence (DNA): TGCGCCAGCAGCCAAGATCGAGCAGGCCCCTTGAACACTGAAGCTTTCTTT.